This T cell receptor (beta chain) was retrieved from a study of Graves' ophthalmopathy and Graves' hyperthyroidism. The study amplified TCR beta CDR3 regions using RNA transcripts. A first-round RT-PCR used HTBI primers, followed by a second-round multiplex PCR. TCRdb fed the multiplex PCR reads into MiXCR, producing one record per CDR3 protein. Here the sample spans 600,000 to 700,000 distinct CDR3 sequences, approximately 39% being singletons. The CDR3 is 14 residues long. Trimming stripped 3 bases from V and 4 bases from J, with 12 bases between. Germline CDR1 is SEHNR and CDR2 is FQNEAQ (reference sequence). The sample holds a few counts of this clonotype.

This sequence joins TRBV7-9 and TRBJ2-5; possibly TRBD1 for D (5 bases). The sample consisted of peripheral blood. The receptor's source is an adult man with Graves' ophthalmopathy. This CDR3 reads CASSLRQGLETQYF. The CDR3 coding sequence is TGTGCCAGCAGCTTGAGGCAGGGTCTAGAGACCCAGTACTTC.